The sequence of this T cell receptor (beta chain) was determined in a study of blood T cell repertoires in COVID-19. Per the original methods: The assay estimated nucleated cells by amplifying reference gene primers. Sequencing used immunoSEQ multiplex PCR; TCRdb keeps in-frame clones, though not all of them. D and trimming come from the DNA, and the V and J calls and clone size come from that table. Of some 45,000 clones listed, about 85% were seen once; the top ten hold about 31%. V was clipped by 3 bases and J by 0 bases; unmatched bases: 2. The CDR3 runs 14 residues. The V gene's germline CDR1 is SGHRS and CDR2 YFSETQ.

Material for sequencing was peripheral blood. This chain links TRBV5-1 with TRBJ2-5; TRBD1 agrees at 7 bases. This clonotype was sampled from a woman older than 75 with acute or convalescent COVID-19. CDR3 region: CASSSTGYQETQYF. CDR3 DNA sequence: TGCGCCAGCAGCTCGACAGGGTACCAAGAGACCCAGTACTTC.